These 18 T cell receptor beta chains share one sample of origin, sequenced in a study of T cell changes during pregnancy in multiple sclerosis. The protocol was immunoSEQ multiplex PCR, while the TCRdb copy is restricted to in-frame clones and leaves out a portion. In the table there are 50,000 to 65,000 clones, about nine tenths of which are singletons. The starting material was peripheral blood, obtained in the first trimester of pregnancy. The receptors originated from a female donor in good health, enrolled as a control in a pregnancy study.

The chain combines TRBV2 with TRBJ2-5; D perhaps matches TRBD1 (6 bases). Per the germline V gene, CDR1 is SNHLY and CDR2 is FYNNEI. Trimming left V 3 bases short and J 4 bases short, with 6 bases between. The CDR3 has 12 amino acids. This chain's CDR3 is CASSETGETQYF. CDR3 nucleotides: TGTGCCAGCAGTGAGACAGGAGAGACCCAGTACTTC. The full variable domain, in which reference TRBV2 and TRBJ2-5 provide the parts outside the CDR3, is EPEVTQTPSHQVTQMGQEVILRCVPISNHLYFYWYRQILGQKVEFLVSFYNNEISEKSEIFDDQFSVERPDGSNFTLKIRSTKLEDSAMYFCASSETGETQYFGPGTRLLVL.

The genes are TRBV7-2 and TRBJ2-7; unclear D gene. The germline CDR1 and CDR2 sequences are SGHTA and FQGNSA. The V end was cut by 5 bases, the J end by 2 bases, with 4 bases between. The CDR3 is 11 residues long. The CDR3 region has the DNA TGTGCCAGCAGCCCAGCCTACGAGCAGTACTTC. This codes for CASSPAYEQYF.

This chain connects TRBV30 to TRBJ2-1; tentatively, D is TRBD1 (7 bases). Trimming pared 5 bases from V and 3 bases from J, leaving 14 bases between. The CDR3 contains 14 residues. Germline-derived CDR1 and CDR2 are GTSNPN and SVGIG (reference sequence). The CDR3 reads CAWGGGQFYNEQFF. The CDR3 coding sequence is TGTGCCTGGGGAGGGGGACAGTTCTACAATGAGCAGTTCTTC.

The rearrangement uses TRBV5-5 and TRBJ2-7, with a tentative D call TRBD1 (5 bases). Trimming took off 1 base at V and 0 bases at J, with 5 bases between the two ends. Germline V gene data show CDR1 as SGHKS and CDR2 as YYEKEE (reference sequence). The CDR3 runs 13 residues. CDR3 sequence reads: CASSLRGSYEQYF. The DNA of the CDR3 is TGTGCCAGCAGCTTGAGGGGCTCCTACGAGCAGTACTTC.

The chain employs TRBV7-3 and TRBJ2-7, with no clear D. Germline V gene sequence: CDR1 SGHTA, CDR2 FQGTGA. This CDR3 comprises 12 residues. Trimming pared 6 bases from V and 5 bases from J, leaving 11 bases between. In DNA form, the CDR3 reads TGTGCCAGCAGTAGTGGGCTAAACGAGCAGTACTTC. As protein: CASSSGLNEQYF.

This clone was observed once. The rearrangement joins TRBV6-1 to TRBJ1-6; 11 nucleotides align to TRBD1. The germline V gene encodes CDR1 MNHNS and CDR2 SASEGT. V lost 9 bases and J lost 6; bases outside the gene matches: 7. The CDR3 is 15 amino acids. This CDR3 reads CASWTGGHGNSPLHF. The DNA of the CDR3 is TGTGCCAGTTGGACAGGGGGCCATGGTAATTCACCCCTCCACTTT.

V gene TRBV27 combines with J gene TRBJ1-4, with D perhaps matching TRBD1 (5 bases). Germline lookup yields CDR1 MNHEY and CDR2 SMNVEV (reference sequence). The CDR3 runs to 14 residues. V dropped 6 bases and J dropped 1 base, with 9 bases sitting between them. The CDR3 DNA sequence: TGTGCCAGCAGACGACAGCTAACTAATGAAAAACTGTTTTTT. It translates to CASRRQLTNEKLFF.

This clone was picked up one time. The rearrangement joins TRBV2 to TRBJ2-3, with 8 bases identical to TRBD1. The CDR3 is 14 amino acids. The V gene's germline CDR1 is SNHLY and CDR2 FYNNEI. V was pared by 6 bases and J by 5 bases, with 7 bases of the junction left unmatched. CDR3 nucleotides: TGTGCCAGCAGGACCGGACAGGGAGTAGATACGCAGTATTTT. This gives the protein CASRTGQGVDTQYF.

The chain is built from TRBV9 and TRBJ2-3; tentative D call: TRBD2 (7 bases). CDR1 and CDR2 (germline): SGDLS, YYNGEE. This CDR3 has 17 residues. Trimming left V 10 bases short and J 0 bases short, with 24 bases between. This chain's CDR3 is CASAEGGGGTSTDTQYF. DNA of the CDR3: TGTGCCTCAGCAGAGGGGGGGGGAGGGACTAGCACAGATACGCAGTATTTT.

About this clone itself: At one end the junction does not follow the germline gene, possibly because of a read error. The chain uses TRBV7-2 and TRBJ1-4; 7 nucleotides line up with TRBD1. This CDR3 contains 13 residues. CDR1 and CDR2 from the germline V gene are SGHTA and FQGNSA. The CDR3 DNA reads as TGTGCCAGCAGCCCCTCGATTAAGACAGGGAGGATTTTT. Its protein is CASSPSIKTGRIF.

This chain uses TRBV28 with TRBJ1-5, with TRBD1 identical over 7 bases. V gave up 6 bases and J gave up 6 bases; unmatched junction bases: 11. Germline-derived CDR1 and CDR2 are MDHEN and SYDVKM. This CDR3 spans 15 amino acids. The CDR3: CASRTGMRGPQPQHF. The DNA of the CDR3 is TGTGCCAGCAGGACTGGTATGAGGGGGCCTCAGCCCCAGCATTTT.

The chain carries TRBV6-5 and TRBJ1-5; D uncertain. V was pared by 8 bases and J by 2 bases, with 13 bases between. This CDR3 contains 14 residues. Per germline, CDR1 MNHEY and CDR2 SVGAGI. The CDR3 loop reads CASAPMAGNQPQHF. CDR3 sequence (DNA): TGTGCCAGCGCCCCCATGGCAGGCAATCAGCCCCAGCATTTT.

The chain joins TRBV5-1 to TRBJ2-5, with 12 bases aligning to TRBD2. With V trimmed by 4 bases and J by 5 bases, 9 bases remained unmatched. Looked up from germline, CDR1 is SGHRS and CDR2 is YFSETQ. The CDR3 has 16 amino acids. The CDR3 DNA is TGCGCCAGCAGCCTCCAGACTAGCGGGAGCGGGGAGACCCAGTACTTC. Translation gives CASSLQTSGSGETQYF.

J is TRBJ2-1 and V is TRBV5-1; weak D call: TRBD2 (5 bases). The CDR3 runs to 13 residues. Germline V gene lookup returns CDR1 SGHRS and CDR2 YFSETQ. V lost 4 bases and J lost 4, with 9 bases in between. The CDR3 DNA reads TGCGCCAGCAGCGCCGGACTTTACAATGAGCAGTTCTTC. Translating it yields CASSAGLYNEQFF.

This clone is a singleton in its sample. J is TRBJ1-1 and V is TRBV6-1, with D possibly being TRBD1 (5 bases). The V end was cut by 2 bases, the J end by 0 bases, with 10 bases between. Germline V gives CDR1 MNHNS, CDR2 SASEGT. CDR3 length: 15 amino acids. CDR3 coding DNA: TGTGCCAGCAGTGAAACCAGGGTTATGAACACTGAAGCTTTCTTT. Protein sequence: CASSETRVMNTEAFF.

The rearrangement joins TRBV5-6 to TRBJ1-5, with 10 bases fitting TRBD1. The CDR3 has 17 amino acids. Per germline, CDR1 SGHDT and CDR2 YYEEEE. V shed 0 bases, J shed 8 bases, and the junction held 11 bases outside the gene matches. CDR3 residues: CASSLGYDGTGAKPQHF. In DNA, the CDR3 is TGTGCCAGCAGCTTGGGGTATGACGGGACAGGGGCTAAGCCCCAGCATTTT.

The chain's CDR3 is CASSLATINQPQHF. CDR3 coding DNA: TGTGCCAGCAGTCTGGCCACAATAAATCAGCCCCAGCATTTT. The rearrangement uses TRBV2 and TRBJ1-5; D is undetermined. Trimming took 5 bases from V and 4 from J, leaving 12 bases between them. CDR3 size: 14 residues. Germline CDR1 is SNHLY and CDR2 is FYNNEI.

The chain is built from TRBV27 and TRBJ2-7, with D maybe TRBD2 (5 bases). V was trimmed by 6 bases and J by 0 bases, leaving 21 bases between them. CDR3 size: 17 residues. Germline-derived CDR1 and CDR2 are MNHEY and SMNVEV (reference sequence). CDR3 protein: CASSKTGAAGDSYEQYF. DNA for the CDR3: TGTGCCAGCAGCAAAACTGGCGCGGCGGGCGACTCCTACGAGCAGTACTTC.